Described below is a single T cell receptor (beta chain) sequence and its context. This clonotype appeared a few times. What antigen it recognizes has not been identified. One base away there is no much larger clone; base qualities are not given. Library preparation employed 5' RACE. Sequencing relied on an Illumina HiSeq 2500. A second roughly 7 to 11 cycle PCR used a sample-barcoded 5' primer and a J-beta primer mix. Each TCR beta cDNA molecule received a unique molecular identifier from a template-switch 5' adaptor carrying 12 random nucleotides. At least 3 million CDR3-containing paired-end reads were obtained from each sample. First-strand cDNA was synthesized from all RNA with the Mint cDNA synthesis kit, primed by a TRBC-specific oligonucleotide. Following uracil-DNA glycosylase treatment, all cDNA underwent a first 18-cycle PCR with the universal primers M1SS and BC2_uni_R. The original pipeline was this. Normalization of each sample was performed by random selection of 1 million high-quality reads, each carrying a distinct molecular identifier. Instead of being binned into consensus sequences, reads with shared molecular identifiers were discarded. CDR3 identification, clonotype clustering and error correction used MiTCR with a Q25 quality threshold and the strictest error-elimination algorithm. A nonparametric unseen species model with Euler transformation was used to estimate a lower bound on total TCR beta diversity. The public reads were reprocessed in TCRdb via fastp at Q25 and MiXCR, keeping in-frame beta chains. Rows are unified per CDR3 protein, each entry keeping the most common DNA and genes. It is TCRdb's table, rather than the study itself, that gives the V and J calls and clone size. The sample data list approximately 810,000 distinct CDR3 sequences, and under 40% of these were observed just once. In total, the top ten clones hold roughly 13% of the sample.

These data belong to a study of blood T cells in healthy people across ages (dated by TCRdb to between 2014 and 2016). In terms of the full investigation: In model experiments, roughly one uniquely barcoded TCR beta cDNA molecule per two T cells was captured by template switching. Donors were grouped into four age groups: young (average roughly 17 years), middle-aged (roughly 37), aged (about 60) and long-lived (over 80). To avoid experimental bias, donors of different ages were distributed randomly across sequencing lanes. The study analyzed two additional independent replicas of 1 million unique cDNA reads from the same blood draw for two donors, one aged 18 to 29 and one aged 80 or older. Age-related changes in TCR beta repertoire diversity were measured in the study by deep sequencing normalized with unique cDNA molecular identifiers.

The donors were roughly 40 Caucasian individuals from Russia, aged roughly 6 to 90 years, who were systemically healthy. Approximately 9.3 milliliters of peripheral blood were drawn from each donor into EDTA-treated Vacutainer tubes. Ficoll-Paque density-gradient centrifugation was used to isolate PBMCs, with at least 7 million obtained per sample. Trizol reagent was used to extract total RNA from the PBMCs, yielding at least 5.5 micrograms per sample. For every donor, an aliquot of PBMCs went through flow cytometry to measure the percentages of naive CD45RAhigh/CD27high T cells. The paper as a whole reports these results and caveats: As age increased, observed TCR beta diversity per million T cells dropped in a roughly linear way, and a significant reduction was already evident by age about 40. Donor CMV infection status was unknown, potentially confounding age-related changes in expanded clonotypes. Since profiling was done on bulk unsorted PBMCs, naive and antigen-experienced compartments could not be conclusively compared. Compared with the aged group, the long-lived group had more naive CD4+ T cells, fewer expanded clones and increased TCR diversity, suggesting age selection. The percentage of naive T cells measured by flow cytometry correlated strongly with observed TCR beta diversity. Estimates of total diversity based on one million sequenced T cells were regarded as lower bounds and as underestimates.

Measured from the cysteine to the phenylalanine, the CDR3 is 14 residues long. Only the CDR3 portion is preserved as DNA: 42 bases, with reading frame beginning at the first base. Clipping removes 5 bases from V and 7 bases from J, with 10 as the unmatched junction base count. CDR1 and CDR2 are read off the germline V gene as SGHTA and FQGNSA. This sequence uses TRBV7-2 and TRBJ1-2, with 7 junctional bases fitting TRBD1. Sequenced input: blood. The origin of this receptor is a man aged 18 to 29 in good health. The bases are TGTGCCAGCAGCGCCAGAGACAGGGCTCCTGGCTACACCTTC. This encodes CASSARDRAPGYTF. The CDR3 plus the reference TRBV7-2 and TRBJ1-2 genes for the other parts give the full variable domain: GAGVSQSPSNKVTEKGKDVELRCDPISGHTALYWYRQSLGQGLEFLIYFQGNSAPDKSGLPSDRFSAERTGGSVSTLTIQRTQQEDSAVYLCASSARDRAPGYTFGSGTRLTVV.